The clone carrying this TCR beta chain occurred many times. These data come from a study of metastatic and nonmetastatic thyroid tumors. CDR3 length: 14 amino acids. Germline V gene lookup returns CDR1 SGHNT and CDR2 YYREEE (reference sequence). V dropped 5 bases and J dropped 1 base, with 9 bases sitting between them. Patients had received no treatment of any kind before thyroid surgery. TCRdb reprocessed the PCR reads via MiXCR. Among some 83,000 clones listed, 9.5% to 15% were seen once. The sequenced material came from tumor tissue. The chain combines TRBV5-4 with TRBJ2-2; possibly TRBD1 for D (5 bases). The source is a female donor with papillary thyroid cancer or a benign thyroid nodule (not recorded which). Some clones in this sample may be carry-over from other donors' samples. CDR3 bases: TGTGCCAGCAGTACTGACAGGAACACCGGGGAGCTGTTTTTT. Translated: CASSTDRNTGELFF.